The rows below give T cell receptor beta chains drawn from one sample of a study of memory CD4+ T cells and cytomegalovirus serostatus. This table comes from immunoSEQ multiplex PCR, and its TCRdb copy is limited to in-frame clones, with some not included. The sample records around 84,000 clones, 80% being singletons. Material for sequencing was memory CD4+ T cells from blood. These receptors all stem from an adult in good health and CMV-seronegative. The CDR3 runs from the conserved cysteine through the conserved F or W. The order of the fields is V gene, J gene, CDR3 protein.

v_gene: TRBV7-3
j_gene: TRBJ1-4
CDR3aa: CASSLGTGGSNEKLFF

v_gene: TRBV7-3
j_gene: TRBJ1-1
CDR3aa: CASSRGQGNTEAFF

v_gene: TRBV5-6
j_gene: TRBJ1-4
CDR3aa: CASSLAGATNEKLFF

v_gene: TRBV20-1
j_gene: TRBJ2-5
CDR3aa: CSVASQETQYF

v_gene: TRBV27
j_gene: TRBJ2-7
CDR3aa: CASSDTNSYEQYF

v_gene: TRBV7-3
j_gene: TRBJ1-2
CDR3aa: CASSYGAEANYGYTF

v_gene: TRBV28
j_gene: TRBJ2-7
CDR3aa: CASSSFASGQGVRQYF

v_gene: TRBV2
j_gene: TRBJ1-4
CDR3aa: CASRGTGGPEKLFF

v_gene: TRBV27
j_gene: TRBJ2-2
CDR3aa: CASSHGRGYTGELFF

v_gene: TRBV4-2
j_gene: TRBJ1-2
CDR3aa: CASSQDAADYGYTF

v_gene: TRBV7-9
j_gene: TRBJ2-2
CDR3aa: CASSWGGTGELFF

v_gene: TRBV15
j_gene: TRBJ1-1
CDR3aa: CATSRGRVSGDAEAFF

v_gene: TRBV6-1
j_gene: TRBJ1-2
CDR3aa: CAILNRDNYGYTF

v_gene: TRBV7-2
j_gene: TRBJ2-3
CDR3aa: CASREKLGLNSLTQYF

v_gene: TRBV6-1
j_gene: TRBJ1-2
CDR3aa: CASRPGVEGYTF

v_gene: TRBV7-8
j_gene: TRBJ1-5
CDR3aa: CASSFGSLKNQPQHF

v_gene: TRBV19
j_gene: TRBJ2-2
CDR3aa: CASSLTTGELFF

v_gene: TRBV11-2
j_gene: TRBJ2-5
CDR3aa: CASSLDTGMWETQYF

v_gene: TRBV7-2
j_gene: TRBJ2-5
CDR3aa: CASSSRGGVETQYF

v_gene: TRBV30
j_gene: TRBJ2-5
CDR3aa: CAWSRPRDRKSGTQYF

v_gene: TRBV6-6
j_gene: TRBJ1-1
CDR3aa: CASSSAGENTEAFF

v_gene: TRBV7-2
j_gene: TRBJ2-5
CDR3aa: CASSRYTGVETQYF

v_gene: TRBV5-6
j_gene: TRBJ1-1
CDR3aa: CASSLVRKREAFF

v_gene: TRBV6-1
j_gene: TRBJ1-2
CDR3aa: CVSSLEQGNYGYTF

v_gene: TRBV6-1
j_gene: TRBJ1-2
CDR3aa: CASSGRKNYGYTF

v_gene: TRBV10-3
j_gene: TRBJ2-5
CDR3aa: CAISESQGPQETQYF

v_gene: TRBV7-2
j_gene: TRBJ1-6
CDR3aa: CASSPGVTYNSPLHF

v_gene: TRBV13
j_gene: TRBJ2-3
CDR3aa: CASSHIKGTVTDTQYF

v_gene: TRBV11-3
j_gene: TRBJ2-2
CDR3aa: CASSLGLQAGNTGELFF

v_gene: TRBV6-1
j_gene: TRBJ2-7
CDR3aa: CASIMTASYEQYF

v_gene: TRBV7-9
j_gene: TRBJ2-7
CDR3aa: CASSSTVTYEQYF

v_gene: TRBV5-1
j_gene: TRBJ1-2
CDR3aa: CASSPGQPLGYGYTF

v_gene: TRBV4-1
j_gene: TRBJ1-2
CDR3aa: CASSQDKGTRNYGYTF

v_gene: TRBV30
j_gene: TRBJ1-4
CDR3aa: CAWSGGGGATNEKLFF

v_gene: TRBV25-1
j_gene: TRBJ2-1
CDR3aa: CASRGTLAGDNEQFF

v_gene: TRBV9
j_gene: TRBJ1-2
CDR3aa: CASSVDRANYGYTF

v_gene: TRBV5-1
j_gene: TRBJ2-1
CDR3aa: CASSPQGLGSSYNEQFF

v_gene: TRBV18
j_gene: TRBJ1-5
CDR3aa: CASSRQGNQPQHF

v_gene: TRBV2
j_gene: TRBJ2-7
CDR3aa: CASSGGSFGGQYF

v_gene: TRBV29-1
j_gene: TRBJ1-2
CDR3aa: CSASTIGQSGDGYTF

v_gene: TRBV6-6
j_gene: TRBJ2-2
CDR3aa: CASSNRADTGELFF

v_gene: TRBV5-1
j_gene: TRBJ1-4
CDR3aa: CASSPHRSTNEKLFF

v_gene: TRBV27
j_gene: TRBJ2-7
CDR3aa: CASSLQSGGGTTYEQYF

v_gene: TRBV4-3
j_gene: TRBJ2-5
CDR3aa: CASSRDQRETQYF

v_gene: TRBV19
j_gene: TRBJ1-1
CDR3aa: CASSTRQGAVEAFF

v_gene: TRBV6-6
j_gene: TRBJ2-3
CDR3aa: CASGRRAQRDTQYF

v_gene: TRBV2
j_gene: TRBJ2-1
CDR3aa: CASFTSGVMNEQFF